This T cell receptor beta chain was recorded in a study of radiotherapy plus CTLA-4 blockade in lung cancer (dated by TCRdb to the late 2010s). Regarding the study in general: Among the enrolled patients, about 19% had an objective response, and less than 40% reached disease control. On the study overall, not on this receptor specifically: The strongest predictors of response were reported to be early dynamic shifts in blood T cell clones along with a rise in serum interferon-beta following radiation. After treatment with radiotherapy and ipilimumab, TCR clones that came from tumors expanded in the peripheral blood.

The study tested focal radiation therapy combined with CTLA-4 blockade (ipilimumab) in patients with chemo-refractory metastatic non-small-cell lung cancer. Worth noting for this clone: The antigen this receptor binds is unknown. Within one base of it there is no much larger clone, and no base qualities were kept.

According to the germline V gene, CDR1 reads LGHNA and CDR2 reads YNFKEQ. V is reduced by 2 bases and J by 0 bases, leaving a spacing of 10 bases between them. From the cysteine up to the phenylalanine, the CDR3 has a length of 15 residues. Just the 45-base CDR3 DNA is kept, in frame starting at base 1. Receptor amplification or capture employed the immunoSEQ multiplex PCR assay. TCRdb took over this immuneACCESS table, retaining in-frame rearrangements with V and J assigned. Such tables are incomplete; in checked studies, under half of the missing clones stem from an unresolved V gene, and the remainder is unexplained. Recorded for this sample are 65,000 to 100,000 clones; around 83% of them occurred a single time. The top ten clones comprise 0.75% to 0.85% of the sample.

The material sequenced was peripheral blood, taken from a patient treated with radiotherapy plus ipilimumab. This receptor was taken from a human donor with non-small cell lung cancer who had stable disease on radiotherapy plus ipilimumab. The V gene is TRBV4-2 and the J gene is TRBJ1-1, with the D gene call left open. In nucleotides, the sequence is TGTGCCAGCAGCCAATCGGACGGTTTGAACACTGAAGCTTTCTTT. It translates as CASSQSDGLNTEAFF.